This is a list of T cell receptor beta chains from one sample in a study of blood T cell repertoires in COVID-19. Clones were read by immunoSEQ multiplex PCR, and TCRdb kept only the in-frame ones, dropping some. The table includes tens of thousands of clones, roughly 91% detected once. Sequencing used peripheral blood. These receptors were obtained from a man aged 40-50 years with COVID-19, enrolled during active disease. The CDR3 runs from the conserved cysteine through the conserved F or W. The D gene is left open where the match is weak. Size is stated for part of the rows, as once, few or many counts, or as a class when the clone is expanded.

.	.	TRBJ2-7	TRBV28	TGTGCCAGCACCCTTGACAGTCTCACCTACGAGCAGTACTTC	CASTLDSLTYEQYF
.	.	TRBJ2-1	TRBV28	TGTGCCAGCAGTTTATCCCAGGGTGCCCTGATCAATGAGCAGTTCTTC	CASSLSQGALINEQFF
.	.	TRBJ2-7	TRBV4-1	TGCGCCAGCAGCCAAGAACCCCCGTCTCAGCAGGGCGAGCAGTACTTC	CASSQEPPSQQGEQYF
.	TRBD2	TRBJ2-1	TRBV5-1	TGCGCCAGCAGCTTGGTCGGGAGGACTAGCTCCGATGAGCAGTTCTTC	CASSLVGRTSSDEQFF
.	.	TRBJ1-4	TRBV13	TGTGCCAGCAGCTTAGGGGGCAGGGGTAATGAAAAACTGTTTTTT	CASSLGGRGNEKLFF
.	TRBD2	TRBJ2-3	TRBV5-1	TGCGCCAGCAGCAGGGGACTAGCGGGCACAGATACGCAGTATTTT	CASSRGLAGTDTQYF
.	TRBD1	TRBJ2-3	TRBV6-5	TGTGCCAGCAGGGCCGGGACAGGGGGTTCAGATACGCAGTATTTT	CASRAGTGGSDTQYF
.	.	TRBJ1-1	TRBV13	TGTGCCAGCAGCTTAGGTTCTCGGGGTGGGAACACTGAAGCTTTCTTT	CASSLGSRGGNTEAFF
.	TRBD2	TRBJ2-3	TRBV4-1	TGCGCCAGCAGCCCGCGGCTAGCGGGGGGGAGCACAGATACGCAGTATTTT	CASSPRLAGGSTDTQYF
.	TRBD1	TRBJ1-2	TRBV9	TGTGCCAGCAGCGATGGGCAGGGGGATAAGGGCTACACCTTC	CASSDGQGDKGYTF
.	TRBD2	TRBJ2-1	TRBV11-1	TGTGCCAGCAGCTTGGCGGGGGGTTCTTACAATGAGCAGTTCTTC	CASSLAGGSYNEQFF
.	.	TRBJ2-5	TRBV7-9	TGTGCCAGCAGCTTCCCAGGGGCAGGGGAGACCCAGTACTTC	CASSFPGAGETQYF
.	.	TRBJ2-7	TRBV5-6	TGTGCCAGCAGCCCCGGTCACGGGAGTTACGAGCAGTACTTC	CASSPGHGSYEQYF
.	TRBD2	TRBJ2-5	TRBV3-1/TRBV3-2	TGTGCCAGCAGTTTTAGCGGGGAGGAGACCCAGTACTTC	CASSFSGEETQYF
.	TRBD1	TRBJ1-2	TRBV9	TGTGCCAGCAGCCTAACAGGGGACTATGGCTACACCTTC	CASSLTGDYGYTF
once	TRBD1	TRBJ2-7	TRBV19	TGTGCCAGTAGTGGGGGACAGGGGAAGGTCTCCTACGAGCAGTACTTC	CASSGGQGKVSYEQYF
.	TRBD1	TRBJ2-1	TRBV5-4	TGTGCCAGCAGCGTGGGGACCGCAGGGGGAGCAGAGCAGTTCTTC	CASSVGTAGGAEQFF
.	.	TRBJ1-2	TRBV12-3/TRBV12-4	TGTGCCAGCAGACCAGACAGAGGTTATGGCTACACCTTC	CASRPDRGYGYTF
.	.	TRBJ2-1	TRBV30	TGTGCCTGGAGTGTATCCCCCCGGGACAATGAGCAGTTCTTC	CAWSVSPRDNEQFF
.	.	TRBJ1-5	TRBV9	TGTGCCAGCAGCCGAGATATTTGGCAGCCCCAGCATTTT	CASSRDIWQPQHF
.	.	TRBJ2-3	TRBV9	TGTGCCAGCAGCGGCAGGCCTACAGATACGCAGTATTTT	CASSGRPTDTQYF
.	.	TRBJ2-2	TRBV5-1	TGCGCCAGCAGCTTCTCGCAGGGGCACACCGGGGAGCTGTTTTTT	CASSFSQGHTGELFF
.	.	TRBJ1-2	TRBV10-2	TGCGCCAGCACCCCCCTCGAGGAGAGTGGCTACACCTTC	CASTPLEESGYTF
few	TRBD1	TRBJ2-7	TRBV9	TGTGCCAGCAGCGTAGGAGTGACAGGGGGTAAGGAGCAGTACTTC	CASSVGVTGGKEQYF
few	TRBD2	TRBJ2-1	TRBV7-2	TGTGCCAGCAGCATGGGACTAGCGGGGGGCGGCAATGAGCAGTTCTTC	CASSMGLAGGGNEQFF
.	TRBD2	TRBJ2-5	TRBV30	TGTGCCTGGACTAGCGGACTACAAGAGACCCAGTACTTC	CAWTSGLQETQYF
.	.	TRBJ1-5	TRBV27	TGTGCCAGCAGTTTTCTTAGCAATCAGCCCCAGCATTTT	CASSFLSNQPQHF
.	.	TRBJ1-3	TRBV4-2	TGTGCCAGCAGCCAAGATGGACAGGGAAACACCATATATTTT	CASSQDGQGNTIYF
.	.	TRBJ1-1	TRBV5-4	TGTGCCAGCAGCTTGACAGGGCTGACAGCTGAAGCTTTCTTT	CASSLTGLTAEAFF
.	.	TRBJ2-2	TRBV25-1	TGTGCCAGCAGTGAGGCCCGGGCCGGGGAGCTGTTTTTT	CASSEARAGELFF
.	TRBD2	TRBJ2-1	TRBV7-2	TGTGCCAGCAGCCCGGCCGGGGCGGGGGGATTCAATGAGCAGTTCTTC	CASSPAGAGGFNEQFF
.	TRBD2	TRBJ2-3	TRBV10-1	TGCGCCAGCAGTGAGCCGGATAGCGGGGGGACAGATACGCAGTATTTT	CASSEPDSGGTDTQYF
.	TRBD1	TRBJ1-2	TRBV7-2	TGTGCCAGCAGCTTAATTGAGGGGGACAGGGTTGATGGCTACACCTTC	CASSLIEGDRVDGYTF
.	TRBD2	TRBJ2-1	TRBV28	TGTGCCAGCGGAAGCGGGGGGGTTCGTAATGAGCAGTTCTTC	CASGSGGVRNEQFF
.	TRBD1	TRBJ1-6	TRBV13	TGTGCCAGCAGCTTAGAGGACAGGGGGACTTCACCCCTCCACTTT	CASSLEDRGTSPLHF
.	.	TRBJ2-6	TRBV12-2	TGTGCAAGTCGCTTAGGGACTTCTTCCGCTGGGGCCAACGTCCTGACTTTC	CASRLGTSSAGANVLTF
.	.	TRBJ1-5	TRBV28	TGTGCCAGCAGTTTAATCAGGGGAAGCAATCAGCCCCAGCATTTT	CASSLIRGSNQPQHF
.	.	TRBJ2-3	TRBV5-1	TGCGCCAGCAGCTTGGAAGGCGGCGCCGGCACAGATACGCAGTATTTT	CASSLEGGAGTDTQYF
.	TRBD2	TRBJ2-3	TRBV5-6	TGTGCCAGCACGTTCATTAGCGGGGCCACAGATACGCAGTATTTT	CASTFISGATDTQYF
.	TRBD1	TRBJ1-3	TRBV30	TGTGCCTGGAGTGTATCTACGCATGTGGGGACAGGGTCGGGCCTCTCTGGAAACACCATATATTTT	CAWSVSTHVGTGSGLSGNTIYF
.	.	TRBJ2-3	TRBV5-4	TGTGCCAGCAGCTTATATGATACGCAGTATTTT	CASSLYDTQYF
.	.	TRBJ1-2	TRBV18	TGTGCCAGCTCACCACCCGGCGGGGGTTATGGCTACACCTTC	CASSPPGGGYGYTF
few	.	TRBJ1-2	TRBV5-4	TGTGCCAGCAGCTTGGCAGAGGCGCGCTACACCTTC	CASSLAEARYTF
.	.	TRBJ2-5	TRBV5-4	TGTGCCAGCAGCTCCCGAAGGGACTTTCAAGAGACCCAGTACTTC	CASSSRRDFQETQYF
.	TRBD1	TRBJ1-1	TRBV6-1	TGTGCCAGCAGTGAACCGCGACAGGGATCCACTGAAGCTTTCTTT	CASSEPRQGSTEAFF
.	.	TRBJ1-1	TRBV7-9	TGTGCCAGCAGCCGTCAACAGGGTAGGACTGAAGCTTTCTTT	CASSRQQGRTEAFF
.	TRBD2	TRBJ2-3	TRBV5-1	TGCGCCAGCAGTTCCGTCGGGGGGGACGGCGGCACGCAGTATTTT	CASSSVGGDGGTQYF
.	TRBD1	TRBJ2-5	TRBV4-2	TGTGCCAGCAGCCAAGCGTTCGGGACAGGGGGCATGGAGACCCAGTACTTC	CASSQAFGTGGMETQYF
.	.	TRBJ2-7	TRBV4-1	TGCGCCAGCAGCCAAGAGGAGGGGGGGAACAAGCAGTACTTC	CASSQEEGGNKQYF